The 10 T cell receptor beta chains below all came from one sample that was sequenced in a study of blood T cells in healthy people across ages. A second PCR of roughly 6 to 12 cycles used a sample-barcoded 5' primer and a J-beta primer mix. TCRdb re-derived calls from the 5' RACE reads in MiXCR, one entry per CDR3 protein. This repertoire shows more than 1 million distinct CDR3 sequences, under 45% found once; its top ten account for under 20%. The material sequenced was blood. These TCRs come from a woman aged 60-70 years in good health.

This rearrangement joins TRBV13 to TRBJ2-7; D is undetermined. Deletions cut 4 bases from V and 3 bases from J, with 13 bases between. CDR1 and CDR2 (germline): PRHDT, FYEKMQ (reference sequence). This CDR3 has 14 residues. CDR3 DNA sequence: TGTGCCAGCAGCTCAACGAACTACAACTACGAGCAGTACTTC. Its protein is CASSSTNYNYEQYF.

Worth noting for this clonotype: A read error may produce the germline difference seen at one junction end. The CDR3: CASSYTNTGELFF. CDR3 DNA: TGCGCCAGTAGCTACACGAACACCGGGGAGCTGTTTTTT. The chain recombines TRBV5-1 with TRBJ2-2; the D is unclear. CDR1 is SGHRS, CDR2 YFSETQ, per germline. The CDR3 sequence is 13 residues long. The variable domain in full, with the rest retrieved from reference TRBV5-1 and TRBJ2-2, is KAGVTQTPRYLIKTRGQQVTLSCSPISGHRSVSWYQQTPGQGLQFLFEYFSETQRNKGNFPGRFSGRQFSNSRSEMNVSTLELGDSALYLCASSYTNTGELFFGEGSRLTVL.

The rearrangement links TRBV12-3 or TRBV12-4 to TRBJ1-1; D unclear. Trimming shortened V by 0 bases and J by 10 bases, and 12 bases separated the two germline ends. The CDR3 is made up of 13 amino acids. The CDR3 here is CASSLALGSRAFF. The CDR3 nucleotides read TGTGCCAGCAGTTTAGCGCTAGGTTCACGAGCTTTCTTT.

Concerning this clonotype: A much larger clone lies a single base off, so this may be a read error. The chain uses TRBV5-1 and TRBJ1-4, with TRBD1 as a possible D gene (6 bases). Germline CDR1 is SGHRS and CDR2 is YFSETQ. The CDR3 contains 16 residues. Deletions cut 5 bases from V and 0 bases from J, with 14 bases between. This chain's CDR3 is CASRTGLRATNEKLFF. CDR3 DNA: TGCGCCAGCAGGACAGGACTGAGGGCAACTAATGAAAAACTGTTTTTT. The full variable domain, its missing parts supplied by reference TRBV5-1 and TRBJ1-4, is KAGVTQTPRYLIKTRGQQVTLSCSPISGHRSVSWYQQTPGQGLQFLFEYFSETQRNKGNFPGRFSGRQFSNSRSEMNVSTLELGDSALYLCASRTGLRATNEKLFFGSGTQLSVL.

This clonotype showed up just a few times. The chain uses TRBV6-5 and TRBJ2-1; TRBD1 aligns across 7 bases. From germline, CDR1 is MNHEY and CDR2 SVGAGI. Trimming cost V 6 bases and J 6 bases; bases outside gene matches: 14. The CDR3 runs to 16 residues. As DNA, the CDR3 is TGTGCCAGCAGAGCTGACAGGGCACCCCTGGGCAATGAGCAGTTCTTC. This sequence encodes CASRADRAPLGNEQFF.

This chain uses TRBV4-1 with TRBJ2-5; D is unclear. The CDR3 spans 13 residues. V lost 1 base to trimming and J lost 11 bases, with 14 bases between them. The V gene's germline CDR1 is MGHRA and CDR2 YSYEKL. DNA of the CDR3: TGCGCCAGCAGCCAAGCCCCTTACAATGAGCAGTACTTC. It specifies CASSQAPYNEQYF.

The V gene is TRBV20-1, the J gene TRBJ2-5, with 10 positions matching TRBD2. V gave up 5 bases and J gave up 11 bases; unmatched junction bases: 14. The CDR3 extends over 14 amino acids. Per germline, CDR1 DFQATT and CDR2 SNEGSKA (reference sequence). CDR3 sequence: CSAPASGSYNEQYF. The CDR3 nucleotides are TGCAGTGCTCCCGCTAGCGGGAGTTACAATGAGCAGTACTTC.

This chain's CDR3 is CASSVEIGTSYGYTF. DNA for the CDR3: TGTGCCAGCAGCGTAGAGATAGGGACCAGCTATGGCTACACCTTC. The rearrangement joins TRBV9 to TRBJ1-2; D perhaps matches TRBD1 (5 bases). The CDR3 covers 15 residues. V lost 0 bases and J lost 4, with 13 bases in between. The V gene's germline CDR1 is SGDLS and CDR2 YYNGEE.

The chain has TRBV20-1 and TRBJ2-7; 10 nucleotides match TRBD2. The CDR3 extends over 17 amino acids. V shed 0 bases and J 2 bases; nucleotides not matched to a gene: 10. In germline, CDR1 is DFQATT, CDR2 SNEGSKA (reference sequence). The CDR3, as DNA: TGCAGTGCTAGAGATCATGGTCCGAGCGGGAGGGCCTACGAGCAGTACTTC. Amino acid sequence: CSARDHGPSGRAYEQYF.

This chain uses TRBV7-9 with TRBJ1-1; D might be TRBD1 (5 bases). The germline gives CDR1 SEHNR, CDR2 FQNEAQ (reference sequence). This CDR3 contains 12 residues. Trimming took off 2 bases at V and 8 bases at J, with 9 bases between the two ends. CDR3: CASSLTGREAFF. The CDR3 coding sequence is TGTGCCAGCAGCTTAACGGGACGGGAAGCTTTCTTT.